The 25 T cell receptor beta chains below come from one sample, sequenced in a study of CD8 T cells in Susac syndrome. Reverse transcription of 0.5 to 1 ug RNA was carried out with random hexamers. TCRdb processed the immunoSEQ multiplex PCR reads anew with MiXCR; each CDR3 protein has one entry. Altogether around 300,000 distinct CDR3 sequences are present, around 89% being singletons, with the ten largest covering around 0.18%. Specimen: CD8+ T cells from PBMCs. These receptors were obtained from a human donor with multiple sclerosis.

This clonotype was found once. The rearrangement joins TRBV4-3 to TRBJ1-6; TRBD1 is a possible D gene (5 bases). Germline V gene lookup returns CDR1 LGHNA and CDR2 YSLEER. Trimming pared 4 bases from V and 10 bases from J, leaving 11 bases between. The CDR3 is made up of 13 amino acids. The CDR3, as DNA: TGCGCCAGCAGCCCTAAAAGGGGATCACCCCTCCACTTT. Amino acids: CASSPKRGSPLHF.

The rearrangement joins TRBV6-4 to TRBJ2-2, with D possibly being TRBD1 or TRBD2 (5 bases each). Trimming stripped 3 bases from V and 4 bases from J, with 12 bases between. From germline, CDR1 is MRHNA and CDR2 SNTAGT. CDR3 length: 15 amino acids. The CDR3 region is CASSEGDGGTGELFF. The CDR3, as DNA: TGTGCCAGCAGTGAGGGGGATGGGGGCACCGGGGAGCTGTTTTTT.

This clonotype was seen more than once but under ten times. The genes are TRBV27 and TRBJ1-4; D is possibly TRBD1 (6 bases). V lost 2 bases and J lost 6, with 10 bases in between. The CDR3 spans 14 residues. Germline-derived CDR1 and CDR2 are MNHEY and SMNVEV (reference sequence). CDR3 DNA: TGTGCCAGCAGTTTACAGGGGCCTTATGAAAAACTGTTTTTT. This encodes CASSLQGPYEKLFF.

The CDR3 DNA reads TGTGCCAGCAGCCAGGGCAGGACAGGGGCAGCAGATACGCAGTATTTT. It specifies CASSQGRTGAADTQYF. The chain is built from TRBV14 and TRBJ2-3, with TRBD1 identical over 9 bases. The V and J ends lost 3 bases and 4 bases, in that order; junction bases with no gene match: 8. Germline-derived CDR1 and CDR2 are SGHDN and FVKESK. There are 16 residues in the CDR3.

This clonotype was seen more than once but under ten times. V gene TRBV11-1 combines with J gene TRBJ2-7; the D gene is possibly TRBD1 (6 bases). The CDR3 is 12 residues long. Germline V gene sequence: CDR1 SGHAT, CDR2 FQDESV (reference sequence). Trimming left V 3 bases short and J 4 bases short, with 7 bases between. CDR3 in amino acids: CASSFQGYEQYF. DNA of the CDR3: TGTGCCAGCAGCTTCCAGGGGTACGAGCAGTACTTC.

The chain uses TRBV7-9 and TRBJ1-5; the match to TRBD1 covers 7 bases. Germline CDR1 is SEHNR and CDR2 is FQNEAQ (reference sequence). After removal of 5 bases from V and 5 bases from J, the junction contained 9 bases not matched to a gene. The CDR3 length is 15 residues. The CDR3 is CASSTDRERHQPQHF. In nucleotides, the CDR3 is TGTGCCAGCAGCACAGACAGGGAACGCCATCAGCCCCAGCATTTT.

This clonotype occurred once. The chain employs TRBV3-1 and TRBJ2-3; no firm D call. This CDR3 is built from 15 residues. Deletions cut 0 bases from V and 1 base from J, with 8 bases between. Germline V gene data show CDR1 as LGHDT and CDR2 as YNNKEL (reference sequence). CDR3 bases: TGTGCCAGCAGCCAAGAAGGAACGGGCACAGATACGCAGTATTTT. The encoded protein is CASSQEGTGTDTQYF.

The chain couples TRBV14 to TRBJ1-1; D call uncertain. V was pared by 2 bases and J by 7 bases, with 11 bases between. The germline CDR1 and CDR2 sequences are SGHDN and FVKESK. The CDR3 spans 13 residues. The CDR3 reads CASSQWVGDEAFF. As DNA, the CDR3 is TGTGCCAGCAGCCAATGGGTCGGGGATGAAGCTTTCTTT.

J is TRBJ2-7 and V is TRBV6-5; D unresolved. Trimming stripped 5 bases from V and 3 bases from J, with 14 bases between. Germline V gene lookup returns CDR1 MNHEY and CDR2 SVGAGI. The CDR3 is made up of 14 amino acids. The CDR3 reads CASSALVPVYEQYF. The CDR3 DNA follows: TGTGCCAGCAGTGCACTGGTGCCAGTCTACGAGCAGTACTTC.

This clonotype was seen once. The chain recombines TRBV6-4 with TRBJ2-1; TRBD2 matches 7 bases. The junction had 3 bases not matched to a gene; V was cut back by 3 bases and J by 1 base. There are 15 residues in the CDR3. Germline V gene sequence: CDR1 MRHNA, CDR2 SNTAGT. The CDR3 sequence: CASSEGGSSYNEQFF. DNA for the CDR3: TGTGCCAGCAGTGAGGGCGGGAGTTCCTACAATGAGCAGTTCTTC.

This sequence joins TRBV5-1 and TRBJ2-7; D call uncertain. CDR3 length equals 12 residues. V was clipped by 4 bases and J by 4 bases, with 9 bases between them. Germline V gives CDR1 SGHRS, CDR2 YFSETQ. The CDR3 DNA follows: TGCGCCAGCAGCGTGCCCGGGTACGAGCAGTACTTC. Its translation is CASSVPGYEQYF.

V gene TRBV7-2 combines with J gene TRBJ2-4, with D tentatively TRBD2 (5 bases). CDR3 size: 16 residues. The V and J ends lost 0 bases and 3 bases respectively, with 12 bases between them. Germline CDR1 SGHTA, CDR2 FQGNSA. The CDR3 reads CASSLAPRESKNIQYF. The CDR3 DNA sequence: TGTGCCAGCAGCTTAGCGCCCCGGGAAAGCAAAAACATTCAGTACTTC.

The CDR3 DNA sequence: TGTGCCAGTGGACCTAACTATGGCTACACCTTC. This gives the protein CASGPNYGYTF. The rearrangement uses TRBV27 and TRBJ1-2; no reliable D call. CDR1 and CDR2 from the germline V gene are MNHEY and SMNVEV (reference sequence). V lost 9 bases and J lost 0, with 5 bases in between. This CDR3 is built from 11 residues.

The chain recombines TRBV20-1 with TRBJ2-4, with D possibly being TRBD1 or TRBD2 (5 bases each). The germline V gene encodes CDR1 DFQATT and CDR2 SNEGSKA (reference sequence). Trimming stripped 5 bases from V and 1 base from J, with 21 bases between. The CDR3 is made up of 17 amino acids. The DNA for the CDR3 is TGCAGTGCTGCTAACCCAGGGACGGTAGAGGCCAAAAACATTCAGTACTTC. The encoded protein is CSAANPGTVEAKNIQYF.

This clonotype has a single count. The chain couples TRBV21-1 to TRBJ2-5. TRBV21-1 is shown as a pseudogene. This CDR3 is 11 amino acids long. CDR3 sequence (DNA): TGTGCCAGCATCAAAAGCGAGACCCAGTACTTC. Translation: CASIKSETQYF.

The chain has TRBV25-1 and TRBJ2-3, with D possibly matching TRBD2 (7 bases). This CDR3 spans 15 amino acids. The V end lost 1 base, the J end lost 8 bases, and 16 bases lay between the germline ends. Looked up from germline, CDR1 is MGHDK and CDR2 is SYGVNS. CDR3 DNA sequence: TGTGCCAGCAGTGAATGGGGGGGGACACAAGGTACGCAGTATTTT. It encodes CASSEWGGTQGTQYF. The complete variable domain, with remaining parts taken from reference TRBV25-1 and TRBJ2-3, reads EADIYQTPRYLVIGTGKKITLECSQTMGHDKMYWYQQDPGMELHLIHYSYGVNSTEKGDLSSESTVSRIRTEHFPLTLESARPSHTSQYLCASSEWGGTQGTQYFGPGTRLTVL.

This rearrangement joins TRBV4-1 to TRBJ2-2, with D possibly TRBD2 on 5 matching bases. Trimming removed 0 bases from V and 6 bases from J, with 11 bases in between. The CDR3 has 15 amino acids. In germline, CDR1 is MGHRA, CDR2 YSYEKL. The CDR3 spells CASSQEGGGAGELFF. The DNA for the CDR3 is TGCGCCAGCAGCCAAGAAGGAGGAGGAGCCGGGGAGCTGTTTTTT.

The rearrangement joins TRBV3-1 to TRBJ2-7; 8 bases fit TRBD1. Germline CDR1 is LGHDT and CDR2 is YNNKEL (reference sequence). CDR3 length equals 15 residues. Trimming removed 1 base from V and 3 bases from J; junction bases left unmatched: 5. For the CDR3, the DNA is TGTGCCAGCAGCCAAGTCGGACAGGGAAACTACGAGCAGTACTTC. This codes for CASSQVGQGNYEQYF.

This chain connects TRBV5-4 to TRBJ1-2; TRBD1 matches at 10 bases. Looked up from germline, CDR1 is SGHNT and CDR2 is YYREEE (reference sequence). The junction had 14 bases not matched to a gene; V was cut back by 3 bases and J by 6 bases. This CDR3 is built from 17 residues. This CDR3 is CASSSVALLTGGDGYTF. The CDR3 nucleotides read TGTGCCAGCAGCTCAGTTGCCTTGTTGACAGGGGGCGATGGCTACACCTTC.

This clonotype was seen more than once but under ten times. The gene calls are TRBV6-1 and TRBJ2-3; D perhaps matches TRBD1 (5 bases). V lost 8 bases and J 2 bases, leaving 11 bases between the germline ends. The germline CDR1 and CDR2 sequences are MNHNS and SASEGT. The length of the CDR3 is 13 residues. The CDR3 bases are TGTGCCAGCTTCGACAGACCCACAGATACGCAGTATTTT. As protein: CASFDRPTDTQYF.

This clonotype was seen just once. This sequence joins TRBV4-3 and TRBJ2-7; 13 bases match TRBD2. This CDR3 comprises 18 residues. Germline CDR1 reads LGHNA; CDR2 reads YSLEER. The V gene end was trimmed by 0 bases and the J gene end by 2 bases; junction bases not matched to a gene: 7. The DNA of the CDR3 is TGCGCCAGCAGCCAAGATACCCCCACTAGCGGGGGGGCCTACGAGCAGTACTTC. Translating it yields CASSQDTPTSGGAYEQYF.

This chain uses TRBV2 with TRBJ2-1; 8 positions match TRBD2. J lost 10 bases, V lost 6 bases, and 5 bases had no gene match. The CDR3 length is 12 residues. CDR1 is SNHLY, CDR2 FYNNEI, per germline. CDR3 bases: TGTGCCAGCAGCAAACTAGCGGTCGAGCAGTTCTTC. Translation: CASSKLAVEQFF.

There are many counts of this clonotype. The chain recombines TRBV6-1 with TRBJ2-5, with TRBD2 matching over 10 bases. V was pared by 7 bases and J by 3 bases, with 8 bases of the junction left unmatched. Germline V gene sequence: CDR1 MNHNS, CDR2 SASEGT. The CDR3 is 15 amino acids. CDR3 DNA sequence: TGTGCCAGCATCGACCGCCTAGCGGGAGAAGAGACCCAGTACTTC. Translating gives CASIDRLAGEETQYF.

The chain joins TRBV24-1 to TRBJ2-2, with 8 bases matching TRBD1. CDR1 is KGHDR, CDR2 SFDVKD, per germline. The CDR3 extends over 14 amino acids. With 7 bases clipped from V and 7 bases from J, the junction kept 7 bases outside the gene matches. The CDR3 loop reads CATRGTGGDGELFF. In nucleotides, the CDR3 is TGTGCCACCAGAGGGACAGGTGGTGACGGGGAGCTGTTTTTT.

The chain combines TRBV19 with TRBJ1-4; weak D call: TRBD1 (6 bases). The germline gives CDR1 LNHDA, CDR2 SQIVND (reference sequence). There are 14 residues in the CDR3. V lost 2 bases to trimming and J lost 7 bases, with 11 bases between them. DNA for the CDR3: TGTGCCAGTAGTATATCGGGGGGCATTGAAAAACTGTTTTTT. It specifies CASSISGGIEKLFF.